These 17 T cell receptor beta chains were all obtained from the same sample, sequenced in a study of blood T cell repertoires in COVID-19. Libraries were prepared by immunoSEQ multiplex PCR; TCRdb keeps only in-frame clonotypes and omits some of them. The table shows some 240,000 clones, with around 81% occurring only once. The sample consisted of peripheral blood. These receptors came from a human donor in a cohort sampled during active COVID-19.

CDR3 bases: TGTGCCAGCAGCTTGGAACTCCTGAGCTCCTACGAGCAGTACTTC. Translating it yields CASSLELLSSYEQYF. The rearrangement joins TRBV5-5 to TRBJ2-7; D ambiguous. In germline, CDR1 is SGHKS, CDR2 YYEKEE (reference sequence). This CDR3 comprises 15 residues. Deletions cut 0 bases from V and 0 bases from J, with 10 bases between.

The chain is built from TRBV19 and TRBJ2-3; maybe TRBD2 (6 bases). Per the germline V gene, CDR1 is LNHDA and CDR2 is SQIVND (reference sequence). V lost 6 bases, J lost 4 bases, and 17 bases lay in between. CDR3 length: 15 amino acids. CDR3 sequence reads: CASRARGREADTQYF. CDR3 sequence (DNA): TGTGCCAGTAGAGCTCGTGGCAGGGAGGCAGATACGCAGTATTTT.

As to this clone: Other DNA sequences within the sample encode an identical CDR3. The chain combines TRBV18 with TRBJ1-5, with 9 bases aligning to TRBD1. The CDR3 runs 14 residues. V shed 3 bases and J 4 bases; nucleotides not matched to a gene: 1. The V gene's germline CDR1 is KGHSH and CDR2 LQKENI. CDR3 sequence: CASSPGQGNQPQHF. The CDR3 DNA follows: TGTGCCAGCTCACCCGGACAGGGGAATCAGCCCCAGCATTTT.

The chain uses TRBV9 and TRBJ2-3, with 10 bases matching TRBD2. The trim removed 0 bases at V and 0 bases at J, leaving 13 bases unmatched. This CDR3 spans 20 amino acids. CDR1 and CDR2 (germline): SGDLS, YYNGEE. The CDR3 region is CASSVVGVAGGSTSTDTQYF. CDR3 sequence (DNA): TGTGCCAGCAGCGTAGTTGGTGTAGCGGGGGGATCAACTAGCACAGATACGCAGTATTTT.

In its sample, this clone was seen a few times. The chain combines TRBV7-9 with TRBJ1-5; D gene uncertain. Germline lookup yields CDR1 SEHNR and CDR2 FQNEAQ (reference sequence). V lost 5 bases and J 1 base, leaving 3 bases between the germline ends. This CDR3 has 12 residues. The CDR3 sequence is CASSLSNQPQHF. CDR3 bases: TGTGCCAGCAGCCTAAGCAATCAGCCCCAGCATTTT.

The gene calls are TRBV28 and TRBJ2-5, with 7 bases lining up with TRBD2. Germline V gene lookup returns CDR1 MDHEN and CDR2 SYDVKM. The ends lost 3 bases at V and 5 bases at J; junction bases unmatched: 9. The CDR3 extends over 15 amino acids. CDR3 in DNA: TGTGCCAGCAGTTTGTACGGAGGGGAGGGGGAGACCCAGTACTTC. Amino acids: CASSLYGGEGETQYF.

The sample holds one count of this clone. The chain carries TRBV5-5 and TRBJ2-3, with D maybe TRBD2 (6 bases). Germline V gives CDR1 SGHKS, CDR2 YYEKEE (reference sequence). CDR3 size: 17 residues. V lost 4 bases, J lost 4 bases, and 22 bases lay in between. CDR3 bases: TGTGCCAGCAGCCCTCGCGCCGTTCGCGGGGTCGCAGATACGCAGTATTTT. This codes for CASSPRAVRGVADTQYF.

A note on this clone: Other nucleotide sequences from this sample produce the same CDR3. V usage is TRBV5-1 and J usage is TRBJ2-2; D may be TRBD1 (7 bases). The CDR3 length is 14 residues. In germline, CDR1 is SGHRS, CDR2 YFSETQ. Trimming took 0 bases from V and 6 from J, leaving 9 bases between them. The CDR3 coding sequence is TGCGCCAGCAGCTTGGCAGGGGGGTCCGGGGAGCTGTTTTTT. Residues: CASSLAGGSGELFF. The variable domain in full, completed from reference TRBV5-1 and TRBJ2-2, reads KAGVTQTPRYLIKTRGQQVTLSCSPISGHRSVSWYQQTPGQGLQFLFEYFSETQRNKGNFPGRFSGRQFSNSRSEMNVSTLELGDSALYLCASSLAGGSGELFFGEGSRLTVL.

Here the CDR3 reads CASSRDRIYGYTF. As DNA, the CDR3 is TGTGCCAGCAGCCGCGACAGGATCTATGGCTACACCTTC. The V call is TRBV3-1 (or the pseudogene TRBV3-2), the J call TRBJ1-2, with D possibly being TRBD1 (6 bases). The V and J ends lost 4 bases and 4 bases respectively, with 10 bases between them. This CDR3 has 13 residues. The germline CDR1 and CDR2 sequences are LGHDT and YNNKEL (reference sequence).

The V gene is TRBV28, the J gene TRBJ2-3, with a possible D match to TRBD2 (6 bases). The V end was cut by 6 bases, the J end by 8 bases, with 12 bases between. The CDR3 has 12 amino acids. Per the germline V gene, CDR1 is MDHEN and CDR2 is SYDVKM. CDR3 sequence reads: CASRGGKLTQYF. CDR3 nucleotide sequence: TGTGCCAGCAGGGGCGGGAAGCTTACGCAGTATTTT. The complete variable domain, with remaining parts taken from reference TRBV28 and TRBJ2-3, reads DVKVTQSSRYLVKRTGEKVFLECVQDMDHENMFWYRQDPGLGLRLIYFSYDVKMKEKGDIPEGYSVSREKKERFSLILESASTNQTSMYLCASRGGKLTQYFGPGTRLTVL.

The rearrangement joins TRBV11-2 to TRBJ2-5, with 9 bases that match TRBD2. V lost 6 bases, J lost 5 bases, and 10 bases stayed unmatched. The CDR3 runs to 15 residues. Per the germline V gene, CDR1 is SGHAT and CDR2 is FQNNGV. The CDR3 coding sequence is TGTGCCAGCAGGGCGGGTGCGGGAGGGCCCGAGACCCAGTACTTC. It is translated as CASRAGAGGPETQYF.

The chain employs TRBV24-1 and TRBJ2-1, with 7 bases fitting TRBD1. With V trimmed by 3 bases and J by 3 bases, 10 bases remained unmatched. Germline V gene data show CDR1 as KGHDR and CDR2 as SFDVKD. The CDR3 is 17 residues long. The CDR3 DNA follows: TGTGCCACCAGTGATCCTACTCCGGGACAGATCTACAATGAGCAGTTCTTC. Protein sequence: CATSDPTPGQIYNEQFF.

V gene TRBV3-1 (or the pseudogene TRBV3-2) combines with J gene TRBJ1-4; D ambiguous. Trimming removed 3 bases from V and 6 bases from J, with 5 bases in between. CDR1 is LGHDT, CDR2 YNNKEL, per germline (reference sequence). This CDR3 has 12 residues. CDR3: CASSQIDEKLFF. Here the CDR3 DNA reads TGTGCCAGCAGCCAGATAGATGAAAAACTGTTTTTT.

The V and J genes are TRBV4-3 and TRBJ2-7; 11 nucleotides line up with TRBD2. Germline CDR1 reads LGHNA; CDR2 reads YSLEER. There are 19 residues in the CDR3. The V segment lost 0 bases and the J segment 0 bases; nucleotides outside the gene matches: 10. The CDR3 spells CASSQERPSGGSSSYEQYF. CDR3 sequence (DNA): TGCGCCAGCAGCCAAGAGAGGCCTAGCGGGGGGTCGAGCTCCTACGAGCAGTACTTC.

CDR3 sequence reads: CASSLREPPYEQYF. In DNA, the CDR3 is TGCGCCAGCAGCCTCCGGGAGCCCCCCTACGAGCAGTACTTC. V usage is TRBV5-1 and J usage is TRBJ2-7; the D gene is possibly TRBD2 (6 bases). The CDR3 loop spans 14 amino acids. Germline V gene data show CDR1 as SGHRS and CDR2 as YFSETQ. Between the trimmed V and J ends, which lost 4 bases and 2 bases, there was a span of 13 bases.

The chain joins TRBV7-6 to TRBJ1-4; 9 bases line up with TRBD1. The CDR3 loop spans 17 amino acids. Trimming took 5 bases from V and 4 from J; bases not matched to a gene: 11. Germline assignment: CDR1 SGHVS and CDR2 FNYEAQ. CDR3 nucleotide sequence: TGTGCCAGCAGCCATGGTACAGGGGGCGAAATTAATGAAAAACTGTTTTTT. Its translation is CASSHGTGGEINEKLFF. Based on the CDR3 plus reference TRBV7-6 and TRBJ1-4, the full variable domain is GAGVSQSPRYKVTKRGQDVALRCDPISGHVSLYWYRQALGQGPEFLTYFNYEAQQDKSGLPNDRFSAERPEGSISTLTIQRTEQRDSAMYRCASSHGTGGEINEKLFFGSGTQLSVL.

The gene calls are TRBV9 and TRBJ1-1; 7 bases agree with TRBD1. This CDR3 has 14 amino acids. CDR1 is SGDLS and CDR2 is YYNGEE in the germline V gene. V was clipped by 3 bases and J by 1 base; unmatched bases: 3. CDR3 bases: TGTGCCAGCAGCGAGCAGGGGGGGAACACTGAAGCTTTCTTT. It encodes CASSEQGGNTEAFF.